The 16 T cell receptor beta chains below were found in one sample sequenced in a study of cytomegalovirus exposure and HLA in healthy donors. The PCR had 60 Vbeta and 13 Jbeta primers. Sequencing was performed with immunoSEQ multiplex PCR; in TCRdb, only in-frame clones are kept and a portion is missing. The data hold more than 95,000 clones, with roughly four fifths observed a single time. Specimen: PBMCs. The receptors derive from a man aged 45-65 years in good health and CMV-seronegative.

This chain links TRBV9 with TRBJ2-1, with TRBD1 matching over 7 bases. Germline V gene lookup returns CDR1 SGDLS and CDR2 YYNGEE. The CDR3 runs 16 residues. With 4 bases clipped from V and 1 base from J, the junction kept 8 bases outside the gene matches. The chain's CDR3 is CASSLNPRGSYNEQFF. For the CDR3, the DNA is TGTGCCAGCAGCCTCAACCCCAGGGGGTCCTACAATGAGCAGTTCTTC.

This chain links TRBV7-9 with TRBJ1-2; possibly TRBD1 for D (6 bases). The V gene's germline CDR1 is SEHNR and CDR2 FQNEAQ (reference sequence). Trimming cost V 3 bases and J 8 bases, with 10 bases left between them. CDR3 length: 12 amino acids. This CDR3 is CASSFNRVGYTF. CDR3 DNA sequence: TGTGCCAGCAGCTTTAACAGGGTCGGCTACACCTTC.

Written as DNA, the CDR3 is TGTGCCAGCAGCTTGGTCACAGGGGGGGTAAAGGTTCATGGCTACACCTTC. Encoded protein: CASSLVTGGVKVHGYTF. The genes are TRBV5-6 and TRBJ1-2; TRBD1 matches at 8 bases. After removal of 0 bases from V and 6 bases from J, the junction contained 13 bases not matched to a gene. The CDR3 has 17 residues. Per germline, CDR1 SGHDT and CDR2 YYEEEE.

The chain uses TRBV10-3 and TRBJ2-1; 12 bases align to TRBD2. The junction had 5 bases not matched to a gene; V was cut back by 0 bases and J by 8 bases. Germline CDR1 is ENHRY and CDR2 is SYGVKD. This CDR3 has 16 residues. DNA for the CDR3: TGTGCCATCAGTGAGTCGGGACTAGCGGGCCGTTATGAGCAGTTCTTC. As protein: CAISESGLAGRYEQFF.

The chain uses TRBV5-3 and TRBJ2-1, with 8 bases lining up with TRBD2. TRBV5-3 is marked as an open reading frame, function uncertain. The CDR3 totals 17 residues. J gave up 4 bases and V 0 bases, and 9 bases lay outside the gene matches. The DNA for the CDR3 is TGTGCCAGAAGCTTGGAGGTTTTAGCGGGGCCTTACAATGAGCAGTTCTTC. This sequence encodes CARSLEVLAGPYNEQFF.

The J gene is TRBJ2-1, the V gene TRBV29-1; 9 positions match TRBD2. This CDR3 has 15 amino acids. Per germline, CDR1 SQVTM and CDR2 ANQGSEA. V shed 6 bases, J shed 1 base, and the junction held 7 bases outside the gene matches. DNA for the CDR3: TGCAGCGTCGCGCGGGAGGGAATGTCCTACAATGAGCAGTTCTTC. Translation gives CSVAREGMSYNEQFF.

The chain couples TRBV13 to TRBJ1-5; tentative D call: TRBD1 (6 bases). Germline values: CDR1 PRHDT, CDR2 FYEKMQ (reference sequence). V was trimmed by 0 bases and J by 6 bases, leaving 12 bases between them. This CDR3 spans 15 amino acids. The CDR3 sequence is CASSLGRGAGQPQHF. Here the CDR3 DNA reads TGTGCCAGCAGCTTAGGCAGGGGAGCAGGTCAGCCCCAGCATTTT.

This clone appeared once. J is TRBJ2-7 and V is TRBV5-5; 9 positions agree with TRBD1. Trimming took 0 bases from V and 2 from J; bases not matched to a gene: 18. The germline V gene encodes CDR1 SGHKS and CDR2 YYEKEE (reference sequence). The CDR3 consists of 20 residues. The CDR3 nucleotides are TGTGCCAGCAGCTTGGGGCGGAGGACAGGGGTTAAGGAAGGCCCCTACGAGCAGTACTTC. Translated: CASSLGRRTGVKEGPYEQYF.

The chain uses TRBV18 and TRBJ1-5, with no clear D. V gave up 3 bases and J gave up 4 bases, with 4 bases separating them. The CDR3 length is 12 residues. Germline CDR1 KGHSH, CDR2 LQKENI. The DNA of the CDR3 is TGTGCCAGCTCACCTCCTAATCAGCCCCAGCATTTT. Translating gives CASSPPNQPQHF.

The rearrangement uses TRBV4-1 and TRBJ2-1; 7 bases map to TRBD2. Germline trimming cut 0 bases from V and 1 base from J; bases unmatched to any gene: 3. Germline V gene lookup returns CDR1 MGHRA and CDR2 YSYEKL. The CDR3 runs to 16 residues. CDR3 bases: TGCGCCAGCAGCCAAGATAGGCGGGGGTCCTACAATGAGCAGTTCTTC. Amino acids: CASSQDRRGSYNEQFF.

V usage is TRBV7-9 and J usage is TRBJ2-5, with 11 nucleotides matching TRBD2. The CDR3 runs 16 residues. V dropped 4 bases and J dropped 1; count of bases not matched to a gene: 5. Germline V gene lookup returns CDR1 SEHNR and CDR2 FQNEAQ (reference sequence). The CDR3 DNA reads TGTGCCAGCAGCTCGGGACTAGCGGTCCTCCAAGAGACCCAGTACTTC. This translates into CASSSGLAVLQETQYF.

The chain employs TRBV19 and TRBJ1-1; perhaps TRBD1 as D (5 bases). CDR1 and CDR2 (germline): LNHDA, SQIVND (reference sequence). V dropped 7 bases and J dropped 2 bases, with 14 bases sitting between them. The CDR3 totals 14 residues. The CDR3 is CASKAGPGNTEAFF. Here the CDR3 DNA reads TGTGCCAGTAAGGCAGGGCCTGGAAACACTGAAGCTTTCTTT.

The chain couples TRBV10-3 to TRBJ2-2; a weak D match, TRBD1 (7 bases). V was shortened by 3 bases and J by 4 bases, with 15 bases between the two germline ends. The CDR3 loop spans 16 amino acids. Germline assignment: CDR1 ENHRY and CDR2 SYGVKD. CDR3 sequence (DNA): TGTGCCATCAGTGACGGCAGGGGGGCGGGCACCGGGGAGCTGTTTTTT. Amino acids: CAISDGRGAGTGELFF.

The gene calls are TRBV10-3 and TRBJ1-1, with 7 bases matching TRBD1. CDR3 length: 13 residues. CDR1 is ENHRY and CDR2 is SYGVKD in the germline V gene. V was clipped by 3 bases and J by 3 bases; unmatched bases: 1. The CDR3 sequence is CAISDDRDTEAFF. CDR3 in DNA: TGTGCCATCAGTGATGACAGGGACACTGAAGCTTTCTTT.

The V call is TRBV29-1, the J call TRBJ1-1; no definite D call. With 6 bases removed from V and 11 bases from J, the gap between germline ends came to 16 bases. CDR3 length equals 11 residues. CDR1 and CDR2 (germline): SQVTM, ANQGSEA. The CDR3 coding sequence is TGCAGCGTCCCCGTTTCGGGGAGGGCTTTCTTT. Translated: CSVPVSGRAFF. Together with reference TRBV29-1 and TRBJ1-1, the CDR3 gives the full variable domain: SAVISQKPSRDICQRGTSLTIQCQVDSQVTMMFWYRQQPGQSLTLIATANQGSEATYESGFVIDKFPISRPNLTFSTLTVSNMSPEDSSIYLCSVPVSGRAFFGQGTRLTVV.

The chain combines TRBV4-1 with TRBJ2-6, with 12 bases that match TRBD2. The CDR3 sequence is 19 residues long. Germline CDR1 is MGHRA and CDR2 is YSYEKL. With V trimmed by 6 bases and J by 0 bases, 9 bases remained unmatched. The CDR3 loop is CASSQSRLAGVSGANVLTF. The DNA for the CDR3 is TGCGCCAGCAGTCAATCCCGACTAGCGGGGGTCTCTGGGGCCAACGTCCTGACTTTC.